These T cell receptor beta chains were read from a single sample in a study of regulatory T cells in long-lasting Graves disease. TCRdb recomputed calls from the multiplex PCR reads with MiXCR, one row per CDR3 protein. The sample includes 450,000 to 700,000 distinct CDR3 sequences, approximately 13% of them seen just once. The same data also went into a second study, on T cells in Graves' hyperthyroidism and ophthalmopathy.

The sequencing here drew on peripheral blood mononuclear cells (PBMCs), taken at new diagnosis, from a patient treated with antithyroid drugs. Source of these receptors: a man under 40 with Graves disease. CDR3s include the opening cysteine and the closing phenylalanine or tryptophan. D genes are given only for firm matches. Clone sizes are given selectively: once, few, many, or a class where the clone is expanded.

d_call	v_call	clone_size	j_call	cdr3_aa	cdr3_nt
NA	TRBV24-1	many	TRBJ1-3	CATSDPASGNTIYF	TGTGCCACCAGTGATCCGGCCAGCGGAAACACCATATATTTT
TRBD2	TRBV12-5	NA	TRBJ2-1	CASSSSTSGPIF	TGTGCTAGTAGTTCTTCCACTAGCGGGCCCATCTTC
NA	TRBV20-1	few	TRBJ1-1	CSPSEGLNTEAFF	TGCAGCCCTTCGGAGGGCTTGAACACTGAAGCTTTCTTT
NA	TRBV2	few	TRBJ2-3	CASSDELVFTDTQYF	TGTGCCAGCAGTGATGAGCTAGTCTTCACAGATACGCAGTATTTT
NA	TRBV2	many	TRBJ2-1	CASRGVSNEQFF	TGTGCCAGCAGGGGGGTTAGCAATGAGCAGTTCTTC
NA	TRBV19	many	TRBJ1-6	CASSQDWDSPLHF	TGTGCCAGTAGCCAGGATTGGGATTCACCCCTCCACTTT
TRBD1	TRBV6-1	few	TRBJ1-2	CATSTGTGGNYGYTF	TGTGCCACAAGTACCGGGACAGGGGGCAACTATGGCTACACCTTC
NA	TRBV4-1	few	TRBJ2-5	CASSQEKGTQYF	TGCGCCAGCAGCCAAGAAAAAGGGACCCAGTACTTC
TRBD2	TRBV5-1	many	TRBJ2-1	CASSLAPSGISYNEQFF	TGCGCCAGCAGCTTGGCCCCTAGCGGGATCTCCTACAATGAGCAGTTCTTC
NA	TRBV15	many	TRBJ1-1	CATSGSIPGLTYDIMNTEAFF	TGTGCCACCAGCGGATCGATCCCCGGACTGACTTACGATATCATGAACACTGAAGCTTTCTTT
TRBD1	TRBV6-1	NA	TRBJ1-5	CASNAGQDLSQPQHF	TGTGCCAGCAACGCCGGACAGGATCTTTCCCAGCCCCAGCATTTT
NA	TRBV30	NA	TRBJ1-2	CAWSVLTGRSYGYTF	TGTGCCTGGAGTGTACTTACAGGGAGATCCTATGGCTACACCTTC
NA	TRBV13	many	TRBJ2-5	CASSSLVVQETQYF	TGTGCCAGCAGCTCCTTAGTGGTACAAGAGACCCAGTACTTC
NA	TRBV20-1	many	TRBJ1-1	CSARDPGPPTEAFF	TGCAGTGCTAGAGATCCGGGACCCCCCACTGAAGCTTTCTTT
TRBD2	TRBV6-5	many	TRBJ2-5	CASSYLVAGRQTQYF	TGTGCCAGCAGTTACCTTGTAGCGGGAAGGCAGACCCAGTACTTC
TRBD2	TRBV28	many	TRBJ2-5	CASTTGERESETQYF	TGTGCCAGCACCACGGGGGAGCGGGAGTCAGAGACCCAGTACTTC
TRBD2	TRBV12-3/TRBV12-4	NA	TRBJ2-2	CASSPAGGGAGELFF	TGTGCCAGCAGCCCGGCGGGGGGGGGGGCCGGGGAGCTGTTTTTT
TRBD2	TRBV12-3/TRBV12-4	many	TRBJ2-1	CASTGTSGRNNEQFF	TGTGCCAGCACCGGGACTAGCGGGAGGAACAATGAGCAGTTCTTC
TRBD1	TRBV6-1	NA	TRBJ1-4	CASSVTGRGPGGKLFF	TGTGCCAGCAGTGTGACAGGGCGGGGTCCCGGGGGAAAACTGTTTTTT
NA	TRBV5-6	many	TRBJ2-5	CASSFVTGWETQYF	TGTGCCAGCAGCTTTGTTACGGGTTGGGAGACCCAGTACTTC
NA	TRBV18	NA	TRBJ2-7	CASSPPALDEQYF	TGTGCCAGCTCACCACCAGCACTCGACGAGCAGTACTTC
TRBD1	TRBV28	many	TRBJ1-1	CASRPGGRVTEAFF	TGTGCCAGCAGACCAGGGGGGAGGGTCACTGAAGCTTTCTTT
TRBD2	TRBV7-9	NA	TRBJ2-7	CASSISSGSLEQYF	TGTGCCAGCAGCATCAGTAGCGGGAGTCTCGAGCAGTACTTC
NA	TRBV7-3	many	TRBJ2-2	CASSSRTLPGELFF	TGTGCCAGCAGCTCAAGGACCCTGCCCGGGGAGCTGTTTTTT
TRBD1	TRBV19	NA	TRBJ2-1	CASSRWGDRGSYEQFF	TGTGCCAGTAGCAGGTGGGGGGACAGGGGGAGTTATGAGCAGTTCTTC
TRBD1	TRBV6-1	many	TRBJ2-5	CASSVKSPSGQGQETQYF	TGTGCCAGCAGTGTTAAAAGCCCCTCGGGACAGGGGCAAGAGACCCAGTACTTC
NA	TRBV7-2	many	TRBJ2-3	CASSLVVLLGDTQYF	TGTGCCAGCAGCTTAGTAGTCCTCCTTGGGGATACGCAGTATTTT
NA	TRBV7-9	many	TRBJ2-7	CASSSGGQGEQYF	TGTGCCAGCAGCTCCGGGGGCCAGGGCGAGCAGTACTTC
NA	TRBV27	many	TRBJ2-3	CASGTPHGTQYF	TGTGCCAGCGGGACGCCGCACGGAACGCAGTATTTT
TRBD1	TRBV6-1	few	TRBJ2-7	CASTPGQVYEQYF	TGTGCCAGCACCCCGGGACAGGTCTACGAGCAGTACTTC
NA	TRBV7-2	many	TRBJ2-7	CASSLLAYEQYF	TGTGCCAGCAGCTTGTTGGCCTACGAGCAGTACTTC
NA	TRBV7-3	many	TRBJ2-1	CASSLEGRNEQFF	TGTGCCAGCAGCTTAGAGGGGAGAAATGAGCAGTTCTTC
NA	TRBV15	NA	TRBJ1-4	CATSRGATANEKLFF	TGTGCCACCAGCAGGGGGGCGACCGCGAATGAAAAACTGTTTTTT
NA	TRBV11-2	many	TRBJ2-3	CASSSKREGGTQYF	TGTGCCAGCAGCTCCAAGAGGGAGGGGGGTACGCAGTATTTT
TRBD2	TRBV19	NA	TRBJ2-3	CASSWTSGYVADTQYF	TGTGCCAGTAGTTGGACTAGCGGGTACGTCGCTGATACGCAGTATTTT
NA	TRBV20-1	many	TRBJ2-2	CSARDEPWGANTGELFF	TGCAGTGCTAGAGATGAACCCTGGGGCGCGAACACCGGGGAGCTGTTTTTT
TRBD2	TRBV19	NA	TRBJ2-3	CASVAGPFSTDTQYF	TGTGCCAGTGTAGCGGGGCCCTTCTCGACAGATACGCAGTATTTT
NA	TRBV2	many	TRBJ1-2	CASSDRFDYGYTF	TGTGCCAGCAGTGACCGGTTTGACTATGGCTACACCTTC
NA	TRBV27	many	TRBJ1-1	CASIPRGGTEAFF	TGTGCCAGCATCCCCCGGGGGGGCACTGAAGCTTTCTTT
TRBD1	TRBV5-1	many	TRBJ2-7	CASSLLNVGTGNYEQYF	TGCGCCAGCAGCTTGCTGAATGTTGGGACAGGGAACTACGAGCAGTACTTC
TRBD2	TRBV11-2	many	TRBJ2-5	CASSLMTSGKETQYF	TGTGCCAGCAGCTTGATGACTAGCGGGAAAGAGACCCAGTACTTC
NA	TRBV5-8	NA	TRBJ1-2	CASSLIRGSSYGYTF	TGTGCCAGCAGCTTAATCAGGGGCAGTTCCTATGGCTACACCTTC
TRBD2	TRBV27	many	TRBJ2-3	CASSRLLDTGLAGTTDTQYF	TGTGCCAGCAGTCGACTACTCGATACAGGACTAGCGGGAACCACAGATACGCAGTATTTT
NA	TRBV12-3/TRBV12-4	many	TRBJ2-7	CASGEGEYSYEQYF	TGTGCCAGCGGGGAGGGGGAGTATTCCTACGAGCAGTACTTC
NA	TRBV6-2/TRBV6-3	many	TRBJ2-1	CASSEEGQRAREQFF	TGTGCCAGCAGTGAAGAGGGCCAGCGGGCTCGGGAGCAGTTCTTC
NA	TRBV6-2/TRBV6-3	NA	TRBJ2-7	CASSYSGYYEQYF	TGTGCCAGCAGTTACTCCGGGTACTACGAGCAGTACTTC
NA	TRBV6-2/TRBV6-3	many	TRBJ2-1	CASSYPLFASYNEQFF	TGTGCCAGCAGTTACCCTCTATTCGCCAGCTACAATGAGCAGTTCTTC
TRBD2	TRBV10-1	few	TRBJ2-1	CASSEELAGYNEQFF	TGCGCCAGCAGTGAAGAACTAGCGGGGTACAATGAGCAGTTCTTC
NA	TRBV12-3/TRBV12-4	NA	TRBJ2-3	CASSFGSAGADTDTQYF	TGTGCCAGCAGCTTTGGTTCGGCTGGGGCCGACACAGATACGCAGTATTTT
TRBD2	TRBV5-1	many	TRBJ2-7	CASSKLAAAYEQYF	TGCGCCAGCAGCAAACTAGCGGCGGCCTACGAGCAGTACTTC
NA	TRBV19	NA	TRBJ1-2	CASRYLLPTDGYTF	TGTGCCAGTAGATATTTATTACCGACAGACGGCTACACCTTC
TRBD2	TRBV27	many	TRBJ2-3	CASSLLGTSGSWSTDTQYF	TGTGCCAGCAGTTTATTGGGGACTAGCGGGAGTTGGAGCACAGATACGCAGTATTTT